The rows below give T cell receptor beta chains drawn from one sample of a study of tumor-infiltrating lymphocytes in primary liver carcinoma. Using its own MiXCR run on the multiplex PCR reads, TCRdb lists one record per CDR3 protein. This sample has approximately 330,000 distinct CDR3 sequences, with less than 70% found just once. Sequencing was performed on peripheral blood. Every receptor here comes from a middle-aged man with primary liver carcinoma and hepatitis B virus infection. Each CDR3 is given with its conserved first and last residue. The order of the fields is V gene, clone size, CDR3 length, J gene, D gene, CDR3 protein, CDR3 DNA. D genes are given only for firm matches. The size of a clone is reported for some rows only, either as once, few or many, or as a class for expanded clones.

TRBV5-5	many	16	TRBJ2-7	-	CASSLAVQGTPSEQYF	TGTGCCAGCAGCTTGGCCGTACAGGGAACTCCCTCCGAGCAGTACTTC
TRBV11-2	-	12	TRBJ2-1	-	CASTLDGVEQFF	TGTGCCAGCACCTTAGATGGGGTGGAGCAGTTCTTC
TRBV11-2	-	13	TRBJ2-1	-	CASSSAEYNEQLF	TGTGCCAGCAGCTCGGCAGAGTACAATGAGCAGTTATTC
TRBV5-1	-	14	TRBJ1-4	-	CASSPTSTNEKLFF	TGCGCCAGCAGCCCGACTAGCACTAATGAAAAACTGTTTTTT
TRBV12-3/TRBV12-4	-	14	TRBJ2-5	TRBD1	CASSTDRGQETHYF	TGTGCCAGCAGTACGGACAGGGGCCAAGAGACCCATTACTTC
TRBV11-2	-	13	TRBJ2-7	-	CVSTRTGIYEQYF	TGTGTCAGCACACGTACAGGGATCTACGAGCAGTACTTC
TRBV11-2	-	13	TRBJ1-2	-	CASSLAGSGGYAF	TGTGCCAGCAGCTTAGCTGGGAGTGGTGGCTACGCCTTC
TRBV11-2	many	18	TRBJ2-7	-	CASSIIRGVSYPTYEQYF	TGTGCCAGCAGCATAATAAGGGGGGTCTCGTATCCCACCTACGAGCAGTACTTC
TRBV7-9	few	17	TRBJ2-1	TRBD2	CASSAPGLAVGLNEQFF	TGTGCCAGCAGCGCCCCGGGACTAGCGGTAGGGCTCAATGAGCAGTTCTTC
TRBV18	few	14	TRBJ2-1	-	CASSPPVAYNEQFF	TGTGCCAGCTCACCACCGGTGGCCTACAATGAGCAGTTCTTC
TRBV2	-	17	TRBJ2-1	TRBD2	CASRGVLAGGTYNEQFF	TGTGCCAGCAGGGGAGTACTAGCGGGAGGGACCTACAATGAGCAGTTCTTC
TRBV7-7	-	15	TRBJ2-5	-	CASSLSSQYQETQYF	TGTGCTAGCAGCCTGTCTTCGCAGTATCAAGAGACCCAGTACTTC
TRBV28	few	13	TRBJ2-7	-	CASSEVFSYEQYF	TGTGCCAGCAGTGAAGTCTTCTCCTACGAGCAGTACTTC
TRBV4-2	-	16	TRBJ2-1	-	CAISVQPGHDYNEQFF	TGCGCCATCAGCGTCCAACCCGGGCATGACTACAATGAGCAGTTCTTC
TRBV11-3	-	13	TRBJ2-1	-	CACSVAESVEQFF	TGTGCCTGCAGCGTCGCGGAGTCAGTTGAGCAGTTCTTC
TRBV5-4	many	14	TRBJ2-1	TRBD1	CASSLGQGAGEQFF	TGTGCCAGCAGCTTGGGACAGGGGGCGGGGGAGCAGTTCTTC
TRBV11-2	-	15	TRBJ2-7	-	CASSLVYRSFDEQYF	TGTGCCAGCAGCTTAGTCTATCGAAGCTTCGACGAGCAGTACTTC
TRBV12-3/TRBV12-4	many	12	TRBJ2-7	-	CASSLSGWEQYF	TGTGCCAGCAGTTTATCTGGGTGGGAGCAGTACTTC
TRBV6-5	-	16	TRBJ1-4	TRBD1	CARRRTGAWTNEKLFF	TGTGCCAGACGCAGGACAGGAGCTTGGACTAATGAAAAACTGTTTTTT
TRBV21-1	few	14	TRBJ1-2	-	CATPDPGGNYGYTF	TGTGCCACCCCCGACCCTGGAGGGAACTATGGCTACACCTTC
TRBV10-3	-	13	TRBJ2-5	TRBD1	CAISVRQGGTQYF	TGTGCCATCAGTGTGAGACAGGGCGGGACCCAGTACTTC
TRBV29-1	many	12	TRBJ2-3	TRBD1	CSATGVTDTQYF	TGCAGCGCCACAGGGGTCACAGATACGCAGTATTTT
TRBV11-3	many	16	TRBJ2-6	-	CASSLSRGAGANVLTF	TGTGCCAGCAGCTTATCAAGGGGGGCTGGGGCCAACGTCCTGACTTTC
TRBV5-1	-	16	TRBJ2-7	TRBD2	CVSSLGVAGDADEQYF	TGCGTCAGCAGCTTGGGGGTAGCGGGAGATGCGGACGAGCAGTACTTC
TRBV6-5	-	14	TRBJ2-7	-	CASNDRDSTYEQYF	TGTGCCAGCAATGACCGGGACTCCACCTACGAGCAGTACTTC
TRBV4-3	-	14	TRBJ1-4	-	CASSQAVRDEKLVF	TGCGCCAGTAGCCAAGCTGTCAGGGACGAAAAACTGGTTTTT
TRBV6-5	many	16	TRBJ2-1	TRBD2	CASSYWTSGRDNEQFF	TGTGCCAGCAGTTATTGGACTAGCGGGAGGGACAATGAGCAGTTCTTC
TRBV7-8	few	14	TRBJ2-3	-	CASSWDGPADTQYF	TGTGCCAGCAGCTGGGACGGTCCCGCAGATACGCAGTATTTT
TRBV11-3	-	15	TRBJ2-1	TRBD1	CASSSIQGLGNEQFF	TGTGCCAGTAGCTCCATACAGGGGCTAGGCAATGAGCAGTTCTTC
TRBV10-2	-	13	TRBJ2-1	-	CASSGATTDEQFF	TGCGCCAGCAGTGGGGCGACAACCGATGAGCAGTTCTTC
TRBV6-2/TRBV6-3	-	15	TRBJ2-7	TRBD2	CASSCEAGCSYEQYF	TGTGCCAGCAGCTGTGAAGCGGGATGCTCCTACGAGCAGTACTTC
TRBV12-3/TRBV12-4	-	15	TRBJ2-2	-	CVSTRAEAGNGKLFF	TGTGTCAGCACTCGAGCGGAAGCGGGTAACGGGAAGCTGTTTTTT
TRBV6-1	many	14	TRBJ2-3	-	CASSEPIVSDTQYF	TGTGCCAGCAGTGAACCCATTGTCTCAGATACGCAGTATTTT
TRBV6-2/TRBV6-3	many	16	TRBJ2-1	TRBD2	CASTRVGGSNYNEQFF	TGTGCCAGTACCCGGGTGGGCGGGAGTAACTACAATGAGCAGTTCTTC
TRBV5-1	-	14	TRBJ2-2	-	CASSLTLNTGELFF	TGCGCCAGCAGCTTGACACTTAACACCGGGGAGCTGTTTTTT
TRBV5-4	-	15	TRBJ1-4	TRBD1	CASSLGGTGGEKLFF	TGTGCCAGCAGCTTGGGGGGGACAGGGGGAGAAAAACTGTTTTTT
TRBV28	few	13	TRBJ2-4	-	CASTGALKNIQYF	TGTGCCAGCACGGGGGCGTTAAAAAACATTCAGTACTTC
TRBV6-1	many	12	TRBJ2-3	TRBD2	CASNLAGDTQYF	TGTGCCAGCAACTTAGCGGGAGATACGCAGTATTTT
TRBV5-1	few	15	TRBJ2-5	TRBD1	CASSLQGNRGETQYF	TGCGCCAGCAGCTTACAGGGGAACAGAGGAGAGACCCAGTACTTC
TRBV12-3/TRBV12-4	-	16	TRBJ2-5	TRBD2	CASSLGLAEGKETQYF	TGTGCCAGCAGCCTAGGACTAGCGGAGGGGAAAGAGACCCAGTACTTC
TRBV11-2	-	13	TRBJ1-1	-	CASSLRMNTGAFF	TGTGCCAGCAGCTTACGTATGAACACCGGAGCTTTCTTT
TRBV6-1	few	16	TRBJ1-4	TRBD1	CASSDHLGTGREKLFF	TGTGCCAGCAGTGATCACCTGGGGACAGGGAGAGAAAAACTGTTTTTT
TRBV11-2	-	16	TRBJ2-3	TRBD2	CASSLRTSVSTDTQYF	TGCGCCAGCAGCTTACGGACTAGCGTAAGCACAGATACGCAGTATTTT
TRBV11-1	-	16	TRBJ2-7	-	CVSSVDHPAEAYEQYF	TGTGTCAGCAGCGTCGACCACCCGGCCGAAGCCTACGAGCAGTACTTC
TRBV6-2/TRBV6-3	-	14	TRBJ2-2	-	CVSSYTVNTGELFF	TGTGTCAGCAGTTACACTGTTAACACCGGGGAGCTGTTTTTT
TRBV4-3	-	15	TRBJ2-7	-	CASSQDRGLSGEQYF	TGTGCCAGCAGCCAAGATCGGGGGCTATCTGGCGAGCAGTACTTC
TRBV6-2/TRBV6-3	few	16	TRBJ1-5	-	CASSYSIRVGNQPQHF	TGTGCCAGCAGTTACTCGATTAGGGTTGGCAATCAGCCCCAGCATTTT
TRBV10-3	many	14	TRBJ1-6	-	CAIREQGPNSPLHF	TGTGCCATCAGGGAACAGGGCCCAAATTCACCCCTCCACTTT